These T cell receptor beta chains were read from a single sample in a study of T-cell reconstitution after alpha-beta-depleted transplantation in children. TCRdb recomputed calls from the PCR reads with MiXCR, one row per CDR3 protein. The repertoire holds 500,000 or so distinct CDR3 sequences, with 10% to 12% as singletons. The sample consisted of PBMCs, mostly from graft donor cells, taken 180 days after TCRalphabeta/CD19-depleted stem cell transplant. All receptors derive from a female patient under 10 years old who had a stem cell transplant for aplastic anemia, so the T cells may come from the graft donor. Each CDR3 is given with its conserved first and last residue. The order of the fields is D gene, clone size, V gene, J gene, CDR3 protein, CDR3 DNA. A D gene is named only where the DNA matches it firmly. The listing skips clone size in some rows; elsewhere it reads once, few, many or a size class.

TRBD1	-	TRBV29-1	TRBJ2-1	CSVALLGTEINEQFF	TGCAGCGTTGCCCTACTCGGGACAGAAATCAATGAGCAGTTCTTC
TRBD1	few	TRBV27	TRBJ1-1	CASSFAVPGTDLKNTEAFF	TGTGCCAGCAGTTTTGCTGTCCCCGGGACAGATCTTAAGAACACTGAAGCTTTCTTT
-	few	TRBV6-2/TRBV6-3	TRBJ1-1	CASSYKFSMGAFF	TGTGCCAGCAGCTACAAGTTCTCCATGGGGGCTTTCTTT
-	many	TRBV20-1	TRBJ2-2	CSARAPVLGELFF	TGCAGTGCTCGAGCCCCAGTGCTGGGGGAGCTGTTTTTT
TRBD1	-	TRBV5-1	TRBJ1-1	CASSLAGQEAFF	TGCGCCAGCAGCTTAGCGGGACAGGAAGCTTTCTTT
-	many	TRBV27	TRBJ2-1	CASAPSINEQFF	TGTGCCAGCGCCCCATCCATAAATGAGCAGTTCTTC
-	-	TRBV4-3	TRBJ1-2	CASSQDWGDDGYTF	TGCGCCAGCAGCCAAGATTGGGGGGACGATGGCTACACCTTC
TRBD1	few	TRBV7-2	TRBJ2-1	CASRTGQGPYNEQFF	TGTGCCAGCAGAACTGGACAGGGCCCCTACAATGAGCAGTTCTTC
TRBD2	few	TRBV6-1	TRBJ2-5	CASSTFRREGQQPQETQYF	TGTGCCAGCAGTACCTTTCGGCGGGAGGGTCAACAGCCCCAAGAGACCCAGTACTTC
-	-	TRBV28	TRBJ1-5	CASSLPGTFNQPQHF	TGTGCCAGCAGTTTACCCGGGACTTTCAATCAGCCCCAGCATTTT
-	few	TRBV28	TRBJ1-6	CASSFFTLGAYHSPLHF	TGTGCCAGCAGTTTCTTCACCCTCGGGGCGTATCATTCACCCCTCCACTTT
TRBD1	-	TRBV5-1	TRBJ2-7	CASGYGQGVNEQYF	TGCGCCAGCGGATACGGACAGGGTGTGAACGAGCAGTACTTC
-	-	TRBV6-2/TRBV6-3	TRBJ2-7	CASSYVQSEQYF	TGTGCCAGCAGTTACGTGCAGTCCGAGCAGTACTTC
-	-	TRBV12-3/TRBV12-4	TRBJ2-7	CASRQGPYEQYF	TGTGCCAGCAGACAGGGACCTTACGAGCAGTACTTC
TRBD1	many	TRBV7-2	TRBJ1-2	CASSGRRTGSYGYTF	TGTGCCAGCAGCGGCCGAAGGACAGGTTCCTATGGCTACACCTTC
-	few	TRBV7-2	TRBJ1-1	CASSKSFSTEAFF	TGTGCCAGCAGCAAGAGTTTCTCCACTGAAGCTTTCTTT
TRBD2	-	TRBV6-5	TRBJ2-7	CASSYSTSAATYEQYF	TGTGCCAGCAGTTACTCTACTAGCGCGGCCACCTACGAGCAGTACTTC
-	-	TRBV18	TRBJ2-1	CASSPALGHRLGNEQFF	TGTGCCAGCTCACCTGCTCTAGGACACAGGCTGGGCAATGAGCAGTTCTTC
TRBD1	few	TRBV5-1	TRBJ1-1	CASNEGAVAFF	TGCGCCAGCAACGAGGGGGCGGTAGCTTTCTTT
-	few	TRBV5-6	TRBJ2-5	CASSLGTNQETQYF	TGTGCCAGCAGTTTGGGGACAAACCAAGAGACCCAGTACTTC
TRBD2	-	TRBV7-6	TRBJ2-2	CASSRFGWEGPTGELFF	TGTGCCAGCAGCCGATTTGGGTGGGAGGGCCCCACCGGGGAGCTGTTTTTT
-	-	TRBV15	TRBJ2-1	CATSRDRRNEQFF	TGTGCCACCAGCAGAGATAGGAGAAATGAGCAGTTCTTC
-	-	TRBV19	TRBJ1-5	CASSFLRMNQPQHF	TGTGCCAGTAGTTTTCTCCGGATGAATCAGCCCCAGCATTTT
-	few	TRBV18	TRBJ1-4	CASSPGNANEKLFF	TGTGCCAGCTCACCAGGGAATGCTAATGAAAAACTGTTTTTT
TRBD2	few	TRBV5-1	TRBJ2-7	CASSFKLAGTYEQYF	TGCGCCAGCAGCTTTAAACTAGCGGGTACCTACGAGCAGTACTTC
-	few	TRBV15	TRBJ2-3	CATSRDRSADTQYF	TGTGCCACCAGCAGAGATCGGTCGGCAGATACGCAGTATTTT
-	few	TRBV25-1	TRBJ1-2	CASSVLPGPLAVYTF	TGTGCCAGCAGTGTATTACCCGGGCCCCTGGCGGTCTACACCTTC